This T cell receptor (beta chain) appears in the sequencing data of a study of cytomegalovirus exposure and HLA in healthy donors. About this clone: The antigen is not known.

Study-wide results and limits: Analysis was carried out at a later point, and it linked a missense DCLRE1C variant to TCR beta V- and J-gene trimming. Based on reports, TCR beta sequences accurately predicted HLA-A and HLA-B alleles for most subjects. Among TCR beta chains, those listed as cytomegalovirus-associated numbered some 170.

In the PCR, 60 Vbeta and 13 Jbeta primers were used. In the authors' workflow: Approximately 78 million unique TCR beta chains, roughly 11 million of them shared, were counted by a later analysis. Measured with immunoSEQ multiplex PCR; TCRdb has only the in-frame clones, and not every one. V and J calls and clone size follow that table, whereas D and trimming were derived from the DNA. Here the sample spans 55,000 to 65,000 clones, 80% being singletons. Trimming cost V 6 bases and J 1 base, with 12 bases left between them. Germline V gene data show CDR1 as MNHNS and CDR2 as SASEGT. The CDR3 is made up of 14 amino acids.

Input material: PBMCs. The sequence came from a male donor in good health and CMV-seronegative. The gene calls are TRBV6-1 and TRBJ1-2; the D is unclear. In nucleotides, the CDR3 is TGTGCCAGCAGCAAAGGCGGAGGTAACTATGGCTACACCTTC. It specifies CASSKGGGNYGYTF.